Detailed here is one TCR beta chain. Its antigen is still unknown. This specimen belongs to a study of OX40 agonist ivuxolimab in advanced cancers. Study details: Every 2 weeks, patients got intravenous ivuxolimab at one of six dose levels (0.01-10 mg/kg). The eligibility criteria allowed prior anti-PD-1, anti-PD-L1 or anti-CTLA-4 therapy, and 40% had some.

The CDR3 consists of 14 residues. V was clipped by 4 bases and J by 5 bases, with 12 bases between them. The germline V gene encodes CDR1 SEHNR and CDR2 FQNEAQ (reference sequence). Sequencing used immunoSEQ multiplex PCR; TCRdb keeps in-frame clones, though not all of them. The sample records 70,000 or so clones, around nine tenths being singletons. General study results and limits: Certain nonresponders additionally had low normalized T-cell clonal expansion.

Sequenced material: CD4+ or CD8+ T cells sorted from blood, taken in a trial of the OX40 agonist ivuxolimab. This chain connects TRBV7-9 to TRBJ2-4; perhaps TRBD1 as D (5 bases). This clonotype originated in an adult with an advanced solid tumor such as melanoma, head and neck, liver or kidney cancer. In DNA form, the CDR3 reads TGTGCCAGCAGCTCGCCGGGCAGGGAAAACATTCAGTACTTC. Protein sequence: CASSSPGRENIQYF. Complete variable domain (other parts from reference TRBV7-9 and TRBJ2-4): DTGVSQNPRHKITKRGQNVTFRCDPISEHNRLYWYRQTLGQGPEFLTYFQNEAQLEKSRLLSDRFSAERPKGSFSTLEIQRTEQGDSAMYLCASSSPGRENIQYFGAGTRLSVL.